Below, 2 T cell receptor beta chains from the same sample are listed, as sequenced in a study of blood T cells in healthy people across ages. With a J-beta primer mix and a sample-barcoded 5' primer, a second PCR ran roughly 6 to 12 cycles. TCRdb re-analysed the 5' RACE reads in MiXCR, keeping a single row per CDR3 protein. The repertoire holds under 1,000,000 distinct CDR3 sequences, with under 40% as singletons. Sequenced material: blood. Receptor source: a young man in good health.

This chain's CDR3 is CSVEAGSSYNEQFF. In DNA form, the CDR3 reads TGCAGCGTTGAAGCAGGGAGCTCCTACAATGAGCAGTTCTTC. This chain joins TRBV29-1 and TRBJ2-1; D is possibly TRBD1 or TRBD2 (5 bases each). Trimming left V 1 base short and J 0 bases short, with 7 bases between. CDR1 is SQVTM, CDR2 ANQGSEA, per germline. The CDR3 runs 14 residues.

This chain uses TRBV4-1 with TRBJ2-5; D possibly corresponds to TRBD1 (6 bases). Trimming took off 4 bases at V and 2 bases at J, with 11 bases between the two ends. This CDR3 comprises 14 residues. The germline gives CDR1 MGHRA, CDR2 YSYEKL. In nucleotides, the CDR3 is TGCGCCAGCAGCCCAGGGGTGGAACAAGAGACCCAGTACTTC. Amino acid sequence: CASSPGVEQETQYF.